A single sample gave rise to the 22 T cell receptor beta chains below, sequenced in a study of response to subunit inactivated influenza vaccine. TCRdb reprocessed the RT-PCR reads with MiXCR, giving one entry per CDR3 protein. Here the sample spans 600,000 to 700,000 distinct CDR3 sequences, about 14% being singletons. The sequencing here drew on PBMCs from blood, taken around 14 days before vaccination. The receptor set was obtained from a man aged 45 to 65 who received an inactivated influenza vaccine.

This clonotype has only a few counts. The J gene is TRBJ2-2, the V gene TRBV12-3 or TRBV12-4; 9 bases align to TRBD1. J was trimmed by 4 bases and V by 2 bases; bases with no gene match: 2. The CDR3 has 15 residues. CDR3 coding DNA: TGTGCCAGCAGTTTAAAGACAGGGGGCACCGGGGAGCTGTTTTTT. Its translation: CASSLKTGGTGELFF.

The chain recombines TRBV6-2 or TRBV6-3 with TRBJ2-1; D ambiguous. This CDR3 is built from 14 residues. Germline assignment: CDR1 MNHEY and CDR2 SVGEGT. V was clipped by 1 base and J by 3 bases, with 7 bases between them. The CDR3, as DNA: TGTGCCAGCAGTTACTTTCCAGGCTACAATGAGCAGTTCTTC. As protein: CASSYFPGYNEQFF.

At least ten counts were recorded for this clonotype. V gene TRBV5-5 combines with J gene TRBJ1-2; D not resolved. Germline V gene sequence: CDR1 SGHKS, CDR2 YYEKEE (reference sequence). CDR3 length equals 13 residues. Trimming cost V 6 bases and J 3 bases, with 12 bases left between them. CDR3 DNA: TGTGCCAGCAAGGACTCCGGGGACTATGGCTACACCTTC. This gives the protein CASKDSGDYGYTF. Using reference TRBV5-5 and TRBJ1-2 for the parts outside the CDR3, the full variable domain is DAGVTQSPTHLIKTRGQQVTLRCSPISGHKSVSWYQQVLGQGPQFIFQYYEKEERGRGNFPDRFSARQFPNYSSELNVNALLLGDSALYLCASKDSGDYGYTFGSGTRLTVV.

This clonotype was found a few times. The chain couples TRBV24-1 to TRBJ2-1; D not certain. CDR1 is KGHDR and CDR2 is SFDVKD in the germline V gene. V was trimmed by 3 bases and J by 6 bases, leaving 5 bases between them. The CDR3 contains 12 residues. The CDR3 DNA follows: TGTGCCACCAGTGATGTGGGCAATGAGCAGTTCTTC. Protein product: CATSDVGNEQFF.

J is TRBJ1-1 and V is TRBV10-3; the match to TRBD1 covers 8 bases. The CDR3 totals 15 residues. Germline loops: CDR1 ENHRY, CDR2 SYGVKD. V lost 3 bases, J lost 5 bases, and 8 bases stayed unmatched. The CDR3 sequence is CAISDPGTGFTEAFF. CDR3 bases: TGTGCCATCAGTGACCCCGGGACAGGCTTTACTGAAGCTTTCTTT.

The chain has TRBV5-1 and TRBJ2-2; TRBD1 aligns across 7 bases. V trimming: 4 bases; J trimming: 4 bases; junction bases outside the gene matches: 4. The length of the CDR3 is 14 residues. The germline V gene encodes CDR1 SGHRS and CDR2 YFSETQ. This CDR3 is CASSATGITGELFF. CDR3 nucleotides: TGCGCCAGCAGCGCGACAGGGATCACCGGGGAGCTGTTTTTT.

On this clonotype: Germline and junction disagree at one end, which may indicate a read error. The chain has TRBV7-2 and TRBJ1-4; D is possibly TRBD1 (5 bases). CDR3 size: 14 residues. CDR1 SGHTA and CDR2 FQGNSA come from the germline V gene. CDR3 bases: TGTGCCAGCAGCATCAAAGGGGTTAATGAAGAACTGTTTTTT. Translated: CASSIKGVNEELFF.

In its sample, this clonotype was seen many times. The chain recombines TRBV28 with TRBJ2-3; TRBD1 agrees at 9 bases. CDR1 is MDHEN and CDR2 is SYDVKM in the germline V gene. Unmatched junction bases numbered 0, after V lost 4 bases and J lost 1 base. The CDR3 spans 14 residues. The CDR3 sequence is CASSWDRGTDTQYF. CDR3 sequence (DNA): TGTGCCAGCAGTTGGGACAGGGGCACAGATACGCAGTATTTT.

CDR3 sequence reads: CASSFGRENYNEQFF. In DNA, the CDR3 is TGTGCCAGCAGCTTTGGGCGGGAGAACTACAATGAGCAGTTCTTC. J is TRBJ2-1 and V is TRBV5-5; TRBD2 matches 7 bases. From germline, CDR1 is SGHKS and CDR2 YYEKEE (reference sequence). This CDR3 is built from 15 residues. V dropped 2 bases and J dropped 3; count of bases not matched to a gene: 5.

The chain joins TRBV5-4 to TRBJ2-6; D remains ambiguous. The CDR3 has 16 residues. Trimming shortened V by 1 base and J by 0 bases, and 8 bases separated the two germline ends. Germline loops: CDR1 SGHNT, CDR2 YYREEE (reference sequence). The CDR3 spells CASSLRFDSGANVLTF. In nucleotides, the CDR3 is TGTGCCAGCAGCTTGAGGTTCGACTCTGGGGCCAACGTCCTGACTTTC.

This clonotype was found many times. The V call is TRBV29-1, the J call TRBJ1-5; D is uncertain. There are 13 residues in the CDR3. V was cut by 4 bases and J by 2 bases, with 9 bases left in between. CDR1 is SQVTM and CDR2 is ANQGSEA in the germline V gene. CDR3 region: CSVVGEGNQPQHF. CDR3 in DNA: TGCAGCGTTGTGGGAGAAGGCAATCAGCCCCAGCATTTT.

This clonotype occurred a few times. This chain connects TRBV7-2 to TRBJ1-6, with TRBD1 matching over 8 bases. After removal of 1 base from V and 3 bases from J, the junction contained 5 bases not matched to a gene. The CDR3 extends over 17 amino acids. CDR1 and CDR2 (germline): SGHTA, FQGNSA. The CDR3 DNA follows: TGTGCCAGCAGCTTAGTTGGACAGGGATTCTATAATTCACCCCTCCACTTT. This gives the protein CASSLVGQGFYNSPLHF. Looking up the rest from reference TRBV7-2 and TRBJ1-6 gives the full variable domain: GAGVSQSPSNKVTEKGKDVELRCDPISGHTALYWYRQSLGQGLEFLIYFQGNSAPDKSGLPSDRFSAERTGGSVSTLTIQRTQQEDSAVYLCASSLVGQGFYNSPLHFGNGTRLTVT.

This chain connects TRBV28 to TRBJ1-2; D is possibly TRBD1 (6 bases). This CDR3 is built from 13 residues. Trimming took off 6 bases at V and 5 bases at J, with 13 bases between the two ends. Germline values: CDR1 MDHEN, CDR2 SYDVKM. For the CDR3, the DNA is TGTGCCAGCAGGAGGCCAGGGGAGTATGGCTACACCTTC. This encodes CASRRPGEYGYTF.

This clonotype has a count of ten or more. This chain uses TRBV6-2 or TRBV6-3 with TRBJ2-1; the match to TRBD2 covers 7 bases. Germline assignment: CDR1 MNHEY and CDR2 SVGEGT. This CDR3 region has 17 residues. The J segment lost 4 bases and the V segment lost 0 bases, leaving 9 bases of the junction unmatched. The CDR3 DNA reads as TGTGCCAGCAGTTACTCCCCTGGGCGGGAGACTTACAATGAGCAGTTCTTC. Encoded protein: CASSYSPGRETYNEQFF.

This clonotype was seen a handful of times. The gene calls are TRBV27 and TRBJ2-3, with D possibly being TRBD2 (7 bases). Trimming left V 7 bases short and J 2 bases short, with 16 bases between. This CDR3 is 15 amino acids long. Germline assignment: CDR1 MNHEY and CDR2 SMNVEV (reference sequence). CDR3 nucleotides: TGTGCCAGCAACCCATGGGGGGGCAACACAGATACGCAGTATTTT. This encodes CASNPWGGNTDTQYF.

The chain couples TRBV5-1 to TRBJ1-1, with TRBD1 matching 7 bases. The V gene's germline CDR1 is SGHRS and CDR2 YFSETQ. This CDR3 is 14 amino acids long. V dropped 1 base and J dropped 6; count of bases not matched to a gene: 6. This chain's CDR3 is CASSLTGEISEAFF. CDR3 bases: TGCGCCAGCAGCTTGACAGGGGAGATCTCTGAAGCTTTCTTT.

This clonotype appeared a few times. The chain combines TRBV20-1 with TRBJ2-3; TRBD1 might be the D (7 bases). The CDR3 has 15 residues. The V gene lost 0 bases and the J gene lost 4 bases, with 14 bases spanning the gap. Germline lookup yields CDR1 DFQATT and CDR2 SNEGSKA (reference sequence). The CDR3 loop reads CSARDLGRGADTQYF. In DNA form, the CDR3 reads TGCAGTGCTAGAGATCTCGGCAGGGGGGCAGATACGCAGTATTTT.

This clonotype has only a few counts. The chain employs TRBV15 and TRBJ2-7; TRBD2 matches 8 bases. CDR1 is LNHNV, CDR2 YYDKDF, per germline (reference sequence). CDR3 length equals 15 residues. V was pared by 0 bases and J by 2 bases, with 3 bases of the junction left unmatched. CDR3 sequence (DNA): TGTGCCACCAGCAGAGATAGGGGACTAGCCTACGAGCAGTACTTC. The encoded protein is CATSRDRGLAYEQYF.

The chain recombines TRBV15 with TRBJ2-5; no firm D call. Trimming stripped 3 bases from V and 3 bases from J, with 8 bases between. CDR1 is LNHNV and CDR2 is YYDKDF in the germline V gene (reference sequence). CDR3 length: 13 residues. Here the CDR3 DNA reads TGTGCCACCAGCAGGGTCCGAGAAGAGACCCAGTACTTC. Protein: CATSRVREETQYF.

This sequence joins TRBV5-1 and TRBJ1-4; 7 nucleotides match TRBD1. The CDR3 sequence is 14 residues long. Germline V CDR1 and CDR2: SGHRS, YFSETQ. J was trimmed by 9 bases and V by 2 bases; bases with no gene match: 7. CDR3 DNA: TGCGCCAGCAGCTTTTCAGGGGGGACTAAAAAACTGTTTTTT. Residues: CASSFSGGTKKLFF.

The chain recombines TRBV10-3 with TRBJ2-3; TRBD2 aligns across 14 bases. Germline CDR1 and CDR2: ENHRY and SYGVKD. Germline trimming cut 11 bases from V and 5 bases from J; bases unmatched to any gene: 9. The CDR3 has 15 residues. DNA of the CDR3: TGTGCCGCAGGGGGACTAGCGGGAGTAGTAGATACGCAGTATTTT. Protein product: CAAGGLAGVVDTQYF.

This clonotype was detected only a few times. The chain carries TRBV20-1 and TRBJ1-5, with D possibly being TRBD1 (6 bases). The germline CDR1 and CDR2 sequences are DFQATT and SNEGSKA (reference sequence). The CDR3 covers 12 residues. With 5 bases removed from V and 4 bases from J, the gap between germline ends came to 9 bases. CDR3 region: CSAGGANQPQHF. The CDR3 DNA sequence: TGCAGTGCTGGGGGGGCAAATCAGCCCCAGCATTTT.